This T cell receptor beta chain is drawn from a study of T cells in Graves' hyperthyroidism and ophthalmopathy. In its sample, this clonotype was seen many times. Its target is not known. The junction does not match germline at one end; this may be a read error. It was uncontrolled infection, other autoimmune disease, pregnancy or lactation that excluded patients. Fresh peripheral blood, about 9.9 ml, yielded the PBMCs. CDR1 LGHDT and CDR2 YNNKEL come from the germline V gene (reference sequence). This CDR3 has 12 residues. Amplification of TCR beta CDR3 regions was performed using RNA transcripts as template. An initial round of RT-PCR targeting the TCR CDR3 relied on the HTBI primer set. MiXCR, applied by TCRdb to the multiplex PCR reads, yields one record per CDR3 protein. The sample has 300,000 or so distinct CDR3 sequences; 15% to 20% are singletons. Whole-study findings and limits: Ophthalmopathy prediction by the model preceded onset by a median approximately six months.

V is TRBV3-1 and J is TRBJ1-2, with D uncertain. This sequence originates from a woman aged 50 to 60 with Graves' hyperthyroidism. Sequencing was done on a sample of blood. The CDR3 nucleotides are TGTGCCAGCAGTCAAGCGACGGATGGCTACACCTTC. Amino acids: CASSQATDGYTF.